Included here is one T cell receptor (beta chain) sequence, with context. Its target is unknown. After removal of 4 bases from V and 8 bases from J, the junction contained 7 bases not matched to a gene. CDR3 length equals 14 residues. The germline CDR1 and CDR2 sequences are SGHDT and YYEEEE. The data are from a study of STAT5B mutations in CD4+ large granular lymphocyte leukemia. Study findings and constraints: No patients shared main leukemic clonotypes, though roughly 27% appeared at low frequency elsewhere. Compared with healthy controls (2/35), patient top clones favored TRBV06 (8/27).

The survey-level immunoSEQ assay was used. Per the authors' pipeline: Lowest detectable productive clonotype frequency was 2.59 x 10-5. Here immunoSEQ multiplex PCR was the method, and the copy in TCRdb shows in-frame clones only, minus some. V, J and clone size were drawn from that table, and D and trimming were deduced from the DNA. This table has 30,000 to 40,000 clones, 70% to 90% appearing once. The TCR comes from a human donor in good health. Sequencing used CD4+ T cells from blood buffy coats. V is TRBV5-6 and J is TRBJ1-2, with 11 nucleotides matching TRBD1. The CDR3 DNA sequence: TGTGCCAGCAGCACGGACAGGGGGCGCGGGGGCTACACCTTC. Encoded protein: CASSTDRGRGGYTF.